This T cell receptor beta chain is drawn from a study of cytomegalovirus exposure and HLA in healthy donors listed by TCRdb under 2017. For context, the study as a whole: According to a later analysis, the roughly 120 validation repertoires were produced on the same platform as the 666 repertoires of the first cohort. The study was designed to test whether signatures of past pathogen exposure could be identified by cataloging public T cell receptors. High-throughput TCR immunosequencing, statistical association of individual TCRs with disease status, and machine learning were combined to predict cytomegalovirus infection status. Besides the first cohort of 550 to 750 subjects, a separate validation cohort made up of roughly 130 different subjects was used. Overall study outcomes, separate from this receptor: Most TCR sequences were seen in very few donors, while some public TCRs were found in many individuals. A later analysis lacked HLA typing for the validation cohort, so it scored co-occurrence in that cohort across all 110 or so repertoires. The authors suggested that the approach could potentially be extended to other disease states and immunological phenotypes. A few of the identified cytomegalovirus-associated TCR beta chains were confirmed in vitro to be specific for cytomegalovirus antigens. The study listed 150 to 200 TCR beta chains as associated with cytomegalovirus. The classifier was reported to diagnose cytomegalovirus status with high specificity and sensitivity in both the original cohort and the validation cohort. Subsequent analysis determined that TCRs grouped into clusters in the first cohort also showed a tendency toward co-occurrence across the approximately 110 validation repertoires, and 85% to 95% of cluster scores exceeded 0.

To prepare the library, the immunoSEQ multiplex PCR assay was applied. The published analysis was carried out like this. A statistical classification framework was developed to diagnose cytomegalovirus status using the catalog of TCR beta chain sequences. Entries here come from immuneACCESS through TCRdb and include only in-frame sequences with V and J called. Some clones fail to appear in such tables; in the studies checked, an unresolved V gene covers under half of the shortfall, and the cause of the remainder is unknown. V, J and clone size derive from that table, while D and trimming were established from the DNA sequence. The sample profile shows roughly 310,000 clones; 88% of them were found once. The top ten hold over 0.9% of the sample. Concerning this clone itself: The target of this receptor is not known. Per-base qualities were not stored, and no clone one base away is much larger.

Donors formed part of the validation cohort, which comprised 120 subjects and was distinct from the first cohort of several hundred subjects. The sample was PBMCs. This receptor was obtained from a man aged 25-40 years in good health and CMV-seronegative.

DNA sequence: TGTGCCAGCAGGAGAGAGCGGGGGGGCCCCTACGAGCAGTACTTC. Its protein product is CASRRERGGPYEQYF. The chain joins TRBV2 to TRBJ2-7; TRBD2 aligns with 10 central bases. After removal of 6 bases from V and 2 bases from J, the junction retains 7 bases not matched to a gene. The CDR3 spans 15 residues, from the cysteine through the phenylalanine. The entry retains the CDR3 DNA only, 45 bases that are in frame from base 1. CDR1 is given as SNHLY and CDR2 as FYNNEI, both from the germline V gene.